This T cell receptor (beta chain) was observed in a study of response to subunit inactivated influenza vaccine (dated by TCRdb to 2017 to 2018). Describing the broader study: The study used deep quantitative T cell receptor repertoire profiling to track responses to a trivalent subunit inactivated influenza vaccine. General findings and caveats noted by the study authors: According to the authors, only a limited number of new T cells may be recruited by each seasonal influenza vaccination.

Points on this clonotype: It has no known antigen specificity. Nothing much larger sits one base from this clone, and base qualities are not available.

Library generation was performed with RT-PCR. These reads were obtained on an Illumina HiSeq 2500. TCRdb itself trimmed the public reads at Q25 with fastp, ran MiXCR and retained productive beta chains. Entries that share a CDR3 protein sequence are merged under the most common genes and DNA. Present in this sample are approximately 310,000 distinct CDR3 sequences, 21% of which were seen just once. The ten largest clonotypes hold roughly 10% of the sample. The CDR3 goes from the cysteine to the phenylalanine over 14 residues. The only DNA kept is the CDR3, 42 bases in frame from the first base. CDR1 and CDR2 (MGHRA, YSYEKL) derive from the germline V gene. V and J are truncated by 1 base and 2 bases respectively, leaving an intervening sequence of 8 bases.

The material was PBMCs from blood, obtained approximately 20 months after vaccination. This receptor chain uses TRBV4-1 and TRBJ1-2, with the D gene not clear enough to name. The origin of this receptor is a man between 50 and 75 years old who received an inactivated influenza vaccine. Donor details come from another sample of the same person, matched by shared clones. CDR3 sequence: CASSQAEGNYGYTF. The base sequence is TGCGCCAGCAGCCAAGCTGAAGGAAACTATGGCTACACCTTC.